These 20 T cell receptor beta chains originate from one sample sequenced in a study of blood T cell repertoires in COVID-19. Repertoires were generated with immunoSEQ multiplex PCR, while TCRdb's copy carries only in-frame clones and drops some. The sample gives around 250,000 clones, 70% to 90% of which show up once; 5.5% to 9% is in the top ten. Material: peripheral blood. The receptor source for this set is a woman between 70 and 85 years old with active or convalescent COVID-19.

This rearrangement joins TRBV18 to TRBJ1-5; TRBD1 matches at 8 bases. V lost 8 bases to trimming and J lost 5 bases; unmatched junction nucleotides: 8. Germline CDR1 is KGHSH and CDR2 is LQKENI. This CDR3 is built from 14 residues. CDR3 sequence: CASALAGGDQPQHF. CDR3 nucleotide sequence: TGTGCCAGCGCTTTGGCAGGGGGCGATCAGCCCCAGCATTTT. The full variable domain, rest sourced from reference TRBV18 and TRBJ1-5, is NAGVMQNPRHLVRRRGQEARLRCSPMKGHSHVYWYRQLPEEGLKFMVYLQKENIIDESGMPKERFSAEFPKEGPSILRIQQVVRGDSAAYFCASALAGGDQPQHFGDGTRLSIL.

The chain carries TRBV5-1 and TRBJ2-1, with 14 bases identical to TRBD2. From germline, CDR1 is SGHRS and CDR2 YFSETQ. V shed 4 bases, J shed 2 bases, and the junction held 11 bases outside the gene matches. The CDR3 runs 19 residues. Written as DNA, the CDR3 is TGCGCCAGCAGCCCCTTAGGACTAGCGGGGGGAAGCACCTACAATGAGCAGTTCTTC. Protein product: CASSPLGLAGGSTYNEQFF.

This clone was seen more than once but under ten times. The chain recombines TRBV28 with TRBJ1-6, with 9 nucleotides matching TRBD1. The CDR3 is made up of 15 amino acids. The germline gives CDR1 MDHEN, CDR2 SYDVKM. V gave up 3 bases and J gave up 8 bases; unmatched junction bases: 5. The CDR3: CASSFSGQGYSPLHF. Written as DNA, the CDR3 is TGTGCCAGCAGTTTTTCCGGACAGGGGTATTCACCCCTCCACTTT.

The chain has TRBV9 and TRBJ1-5; D might be TRBD1 (6 bases). V was clipped by 0 bases and J by 6 bases, with 13 bases between them. CDR3 length equals 15 residues. Germline loops: CDR1 SGDLS, CDR2 YYNGEE. Here the CDR3 DNA reads TGTGCCAGCAGCGTAGAGGGACACTGGACTCAGCCCCAGCATTTT. It is translated as CASSVEGHWTQPQHF. The full variable domain, rest sourced from reference TRBV9 and TRBJ1-5, is DSGVTQTPKHLITATGQRVTLRCSPRSGDLSVYWYQQSLDQGLQFLIQYYNGEERAKGNILERFSAQQFPDLHSELNLSSLELGDSALYFCASSVEGHWTQPQHFGDGTRLSIL.

CDR3 nucleotide sequence: TGTGCCACCTCCGACTTGAGGCAGCCCCAGCATTTT. As protein: CATSDLRQPQHF. The chain links TRBV19 to TRBJ1-5, with D uncertain. Trimming shortened V by 10 bases and J by 7 bases, and 14 bases separated the two germline ends. The V gene's germline CDR1 is LNHDA and CDR2 SQIVND (reference sequence). This CDR3 has 12 amino acids.

This clone was counted a few times. V usage is TRBV19 and J usage is TRBJ1-5; tentatively, D is TRBD1 (5 bases). V lost 5 bases and J 0 bases, leaving 29 bases between the germline ends. Germline CDR1 and CDR2: LNHDA and SQIVND (reference sequence). The CDR3 is made up of 21 amino acids. The CDR3 spells CASSPAAGQALLGYSNQPQHF. The CDR3 nucleotides read TGTGCCAGTAGTCCCGCGGCAGGGCAGGCGCTTCTTGGCTATAGCAATCAGCCCCAGCATTTT.

A single count supports this clone. The genes are TRBV3-1 (or the pseudogene TRBV3-2) and TRBJ2-3; 12 bases line up with TRBD2. This CDR3 has 16 residues. The germline V gene encodes CDR1 LGHDT and CDR2 YNNKEL (reference sequence). V lost 2 bases and J lost 7; bases outside the gene matches: 7. CDR3 nucleotides: TGTGCCAGCAGCCAACCCCCTAGCGGGGGGGCGAATACGCAGTATTTT. It is translated as CASSQPPSGGANTQYF.

This clone was recorded once. The chain has TRBV19 and TRBJ2-5, with 11 nucleotides matching TRBD2. Germline V lookup: CDR1 LNHDA, CDR2 SQIVND (reference sequence). V lost 3 bases to trimming and J lost 7 bases; unmatched junction nucleotides: 10. The CDR3 is made up of 16 amino acids. The CDR3 reads CASSMNIGTSGGTQYF. The DNA for the CDR3 is TGTGCCAGTAGTATGAATATCGGGACTAGCGGAGGGACCCAGTACTTC.

V and J are TRBV7-2 and TRBJ2-2, with D tentatively TRBD2 (6 bases). The V gene's germline CDR1 is SGHTA and CDR2 FQGNSA. The CDR3 loop spans 14 amino acids. The V end was cut by 5 bases, the J end by 4 bases, with 11 bases between. CDR3 in amino acids: CASSRLRGTGELFF. In DNA, the CDR3 is TGTGCCAGCAGCCGCTTGCGGGGCACCGGGGAGCTGTTTTTT.

The rearrangement uses TRBV7-9 and TRBJ2-3; TRBD2 is a possible D gene (6 bases). With 3 bases removed from V and 2 bases from J, the gap between germline ends came to 12 bases. Germline assignment: CDR1 SEHNR and CDR2 FQNEAQ (reference sequence). The CDR3 is 15 residues long. The CDR3 nucleotides are TGTGCCAGCAGCTTGGAGGGGTCGGACACAGATACGCAGTATTTT. It specifies CASSLEGSDTDTQYF.

The genes are TRBV7-9 and TRBJ2-1; D call uncertain. The V and J ends lost 3 bases and 0 bases respectively, with 15 bases between them. This CDR3 has 17 residues. The germline CDR1 and CDR2 sequences are SEHNR and FQNEAQ (reference sequence). CDR3 DNA sequence: TGTGCCAGCAGCTTTAGGCGGCGTCTGAGCTCCTACAATGAGCAGTTCTTC. The encoded protein is CASSFRRRLSSYNEQFF.

This clone was seen a single time. The chain recombines TRBV19 with TRBJ1-1; TRBD1 might be the D (5 bases). V gave up 8 bases and J gave up 4 bases, with 17 bases separating them. Looked up from germline, CDR1 is LNHDA and CDR2 is SQIVND (reference sequence). The CDR3 spans 14 residues. The CDR3 nucleotides are TGTGCCAGTGGGGGGAGGGCCAATCCCACTGAAGCTTTCTTT. It codes for CASGGRANPTEAFF.

The CDR3 DNA sequence: TGTGCCAGCAGTCTCCGTGGAGGGCATGGAAACACCATATATTTT. Translating gives CASSLRGGHGNTIYF. The rearrangement uses TRBV6-2 or TRBV6-3 and TRBJ1-3; D call uncertain. V dropped 5 bases and J dropped 3 bases, with 14 bases sitting between them. The length of the CDR3 is 15 residues. Germline loops: CDR1 MNHEY, CDR2 SVGEGT.

This clone came up once. The chain uses TRBV6-5 and TRBJ2-1; D might be TRBD1 (6 bases). CDR1 is MNHEY and CDR2 is SVGAGI in the germline V gene. The CDR3 runs 13 residues. CDR3 amino acids: CVARRQGWNEQFF. Written as DNA, the CDR3 is TGTGTCGCCCGCCGGCAGGGGTGGAATGAGCAGTTCTTC.

This chain uses TRBV6-2 or TRBV6-3 with TRBJ2-1, with TRBD1 identical over 9 bases. The CDR3 runs 15 residues. The germline V gene encodes CDR1 MNHEY and CDR2 SVGEGT. V lost 0 bases and J lost 8; bases outside the gene matches: 5. The CDR3: CASSYSRGQGYEQFF. CDR3 coding DNA: TGTGCCAGCAGTTACTCGAGGGGACAGGGTTATGAGCAGTTCTTC.

The sample holds a few counts of this clone. The rearrangement joins TRBV6-5 to TRBJ1-3; maybe TRBD1 (6 bases). The germline CDR1 and CDR2 sequences are MNHEY and SVGAGI. This CDR3 contains 13 residues. Trimming shortened V by 4 bases and J by 3 bases, and 7 bases separated the two germline ends. The CDR3 here is CASSSGVGNTIYF. CDR3 DNA: TGTGCCAGCAGTTCAGGGGTTGGAAACACCATATATTTT.

This clone was picked up one time. The chain joins TRBV27 to TRBJ2-1; D is ambiguous. There are 15 residues in the CDR3. Deletions cut 2 bases from V and 2 bases from J, with 10 bases between. Germline lookup yields CDR1 MNHEY and CDR2 SMNVEV (reference sequence). CDR3 loop: CASSLTLKAYNEQFF. The DNA of the CDR3 is TGTGCCAGCAGTTTAACCCTAAAAGCCTACAATGAGCAGTTCTTC.

The rearrangement links TRBV6-6 to TRBJ1-1; unclear D gene. The germline CDR1 and CDR2 sequences are MNHNY and SVGAGI (reference sequence). The CDR3 consists of 16 residues. The V end lost 6 bases, the J end lost 1 base, and 18 bases lay between the germline ends. CDR3 nucleotides: TGTGCCAGCAGACATGGAGGAGGGTTAGGGAACACTGAAGCTTTCTTT. Its protein product is CASRHGGGLGNTEAFF.

This clone was seen once. This chain connects TRBV6-1 to TRBJ1-1; TRBD1 might be the D (5 bases). V was pared by 1 base and J by 1 base, with 7 bases between. From germline, CDR1 is MNHNS and CDR2 SASEGT. This CDR3 is 14 amino acids long. CDR3 nucleotides: TGTGCCAGCAGTGAAGGGGGCTCGAACACTGAAGCTTTCTTT. This encodes CASSEGGSNTEAFF.

For this clone: Different DNA sequences within this sample yield the same CDR3. This chain uses TRBV20-1 with TRBJ1-1; D gene unclear. The germline CDR1 and CDR2 sequences are DFQATT and SNEGSKA (reference sequence). V was trimmed by 5 bases and J by 0 bases, leaving 4 bases between them. The CDR3 is made up of 11 amino acids. The CDR3 DNA sequence: TGCAGTGCTTTCATGAACACTGAAGCTTTCTTT. This gives the protein CSAFMNTEAFF.